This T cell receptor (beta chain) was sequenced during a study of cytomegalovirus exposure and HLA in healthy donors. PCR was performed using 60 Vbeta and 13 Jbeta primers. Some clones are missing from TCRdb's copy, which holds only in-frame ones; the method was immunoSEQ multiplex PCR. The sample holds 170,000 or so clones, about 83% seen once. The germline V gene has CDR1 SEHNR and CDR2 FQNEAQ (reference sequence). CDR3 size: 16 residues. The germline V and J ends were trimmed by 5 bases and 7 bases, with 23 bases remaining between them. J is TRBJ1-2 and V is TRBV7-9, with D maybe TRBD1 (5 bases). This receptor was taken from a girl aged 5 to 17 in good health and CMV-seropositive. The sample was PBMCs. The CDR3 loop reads CASSELDTNNLGGYTF. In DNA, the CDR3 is TGTGCCAGCAGCGAGTTGGACACCAACAATTTGGGTGGCTACACCTTC.